This T cell receptor (beta chain) was recorded in a study of blood T cell repertoires in COVID-19. Study as a whole: The United States, Italy and Spain provided the acute and convalescent COVID-19 samples. T cells, B-cell-depleted T cells, or PBMCs supplied cDNA or gDNA.

In the source study's methods: Amplification of reference gene primers was used by the study to estimate nucleated cell counts. Profiling relied on immunoSEQ multiplex PCR, and the TCRdb table lists in-frame clones only, not all of them. V, J and clone size derive from that table, while D and trimming were established from the DNA sequence. The sample consists of hundreds of thousands of clones, approximately 85% of them appearing once. Germline CDR1 reads KGHSH; CDR2 reads LQKENI. The CDR3 is 14 residues long. V lost 4 bases to trimming and J lost 5 bases, with 12 bases between them. Material for sequencing was peripheral blood. This chain uses TRBV18 with TRBJ1-5; a weak D match, TRBD1 (5 bases). The clonotype comes from a human donor in a cohort sampled during active COVID-19. The CDR3 nucleotides are TGTGCCAGCTCACATACAGGTCTGGATCAGCCCCAGCATTTT. The encoded protein is CASSHTGLDQPQHF.